The 18 T cell receptor beta chains below were found in one sample sequenced in a study of blood T cells in healthy people across ages. With a J-beta primer mix and a sample-barcoded 5' primer, a second PCR ran 7 to 11 cycles. Each CDR3 protein is one row after TCRdb ran MiXCR on the 5' RACE reads. The data contain roughly 2 million distinct CDR3 sequences, around 48% of them singletons. Sequencing input: blood. Receptor source: a middle-aged woman in good health.

This clonotype appeared a few times. At one end, the junction sequence differs from germline, possibly due to a read error. V usage is TRBV7-7 and J usage is TRBJ2-5, with D unclear. The germline CDR1 and CDR2 sequences are SSHAT and FNYEAQ (reference sequence). The CDR3 is made up of 15 amino acids. Here the CDR3 DNA reads TGTGCTAGCAGCTTAGAGGCCGGGTATGGGGAGACCCAGTACTTC. Protein product: CASSLEAGYGETQYF.

V is TRBV27 and J is TRBJ2-7; TRBD2 is a possible D gene (6 bases). The CDR3 has 15 amino acids. V lost 0 bases and J 5 bases, leaving 14 bases between the germline ends. CDR1 and CDR2 (germline): MNHEY, SMNVEV (reference sequence). CDR3 sequence reads: CASSLSSGGSNEQYF. As DNA, the CDR3 is TGTGCCAGCAGTTTATCTTCTGGGGGGTCGAACGAGCAGTACTTC.

This clonotype was detected only a few times. The chain is built from TRBV5-1 and TRBJ2-5; D not certain. With 2 bases removed from V and 0 bases from J, the gap between germline ends came to 14 bases. Germline V gene lookup returns CDR1 SGHRS and CDR2 YFSETQ. The CDR3 sequence is 16 residues long. In DNA, the CDR3 is TGCGCCAGCAGCTTCGGTGCAAATTCGTACCAAGAGACCCAGTACTTC. Protein sequence: CASSFGANSYQETQYF. Using reference TRBV5-1 and TRBJ2-5 for the parts outside the CDR3, the full variable domain is KAGVTQTPRYLIKTRGQQVTLSCSPISGHRSVSWYQQTPGQGLQFLFEYFSETQRNKGNFPGRFSGRQFSNSRSEMNVSTLELGDSALYLCASSFGANSYQETQYFGPGTRLLVL.

This clonotype was observed a handful of times. The chain combines TRBV7-2 with TRBJ1-2, with D possibly TRBD1 on 6 matching bases. The V and J ends lost 2 bases and 6 bases respectively, with 16 bases between them. The CDR3 consists of 15 residues. Germline V gene lookup returns CDR1 SGHTA and CDR2 FQGNSA. CDR3 protein: CASSLPEGGLDGYTF. The CDR3 coding sequence is TGTGCCAGCAGCTTACCTGAAGGGGGTTTGGATGGCTACACCTTC.

In the case of this clonotype: The junction departs from the called germline gene at one end, perhaps through a read error. V is TRBV4-1 and J is TRBJ1-6; TRBD1 matches 7 bases. Per germline, CDR1 MGHRA and CDR2 YSYEKL. There are 16 residues in the CDR3. CDR3 in amino acids: CASSQDWRQGNSPPHF. CDR3 nucleotides: TGCGCCAGCAGCCAAGATTGGAGACAGGGTAATTCACCCCCCCACTTT.

The chain links TRBV7-2 to TRBJ2-1; no reliable D call. V lost 4 bases, J lost 2 bases, and 6 bases lay in between. Per germline, CDR1 SGHTA and CDR2 FQGNSA. CDR3 length: 13 residues. CDR3 protein: CASSWAPYNEQFF. The CDR3 DNA follows: TGTGCCAGCAGCTGGGCTCCCTACAATGAGCAGTTCTTC.

The chain carries TRBV7-2 and TRBJ2-1, with 8 bases that match TRBD2. The CDR3 contains 17 residues. J lost 3 bases, V lost 2 bases, and 9 bases had no gene match. From germline, CDR1 is SGHTA and CDR2 FQGNSA. The CDR3 bases are TGTGCCAGCAGCTTACTGTCCCGGCGGGGGGTCTACAATGAGCAGTTCTTC. This translates into CASSLLSRRGVYNEQFF. The whole variable domain, remainder taken from reference TRBV7-2 and TRBJ2-1, is GAGVSQSPSNKVTEKGKDVELRCDPISGHTALYWYRQSLGQGLEFLIYFQGNSAPDKSGLPSDRFSAERTGGSVSTLTIQRTQQEDSAVYLCASSLLSRRGVYNEQFFGPGTRLTVL.

There are a few counts of this clonotype. The rearrangement links TRBV20-1 to TRBJ2-3; maybe TRBD1 (6 bases). The CDR3 totals 13 residues. V lost 3 bases and J 4 bases, leaving 11 bases between the germline ends. Germline V CDR1 and CDR2: DFQATT, SNEGSKA (reference sequence). For the CDR3, the DNA is TGCAGTGCTAGGACAGGACCGGCAGATACGCAGTATTTT. It translates to CSARTGPADTQYF.

This clonotype was seen a few times. This rearrangement joins TRBV7-2 to TRBJ2-3, with D possibly being TRBD2 (6 bases). The CDR3 extends over 16 amino acids. CDR1 and CDR2 from the germline V gene are SGHTA and FQGNSA. Trimming stripped 5 bases from V and 2 bases from J, with 17 bases between. CDR3 sequence: CASSPWGRKFTDTQYF. The CDR3 bases are TGTGCCAGCAGCCCCTGGGGGAGGAAATTCACAGATACGCAGTATTTT.

The rearrangement links TRBV27 to TRBJ1-2; D not certain. CDR3 size: 12 residues. V was pared by 4 bases and J by 10 bases, with 13 bases between. CDR1 and CDR2 (germline): MNHEY, SMNVEV (reference sequence). CDR3 sequence: CASSSRSNTYTF. The DNA of the CDR3 is TGTGCCAGCAGTTCACGCAGTAATACCTACACCTTC.

The chain is built from TRBV15 and TRBJ1-2; possibly TRBD1 for D (5 bases). Trimming removed 1 base from V and 3 bases from J, with 12 bases in between. Germline assignment: CDR1 LNHNV and CDR2 YYDKDF (reference sequence). The CDR3 is 15 residues long. The CDR3 protein is CATSRGQTVDYGYTF. The CDR3 nucleotides are TGTGCCACCAGCAGAGGACAGACGGTTGACTATGGCTACACCTTC.

This clonotype was detected a few times. The chain carries TRBV7-9 and TRBJ1-5, with D tentatively TRBD1 (5 bases). Per germline, CDR1 SEHNR and CDR2 FQNEAQ (reference sequence). CDR3 length equals 14 residues. Trimming removed 8 bases from V and 4 bases from J, with 15 bases in between. CDR3 in amino acids: CASGKGSTNQPQHF. For the CDR3, the DNA is TGTGCCAGCGGAAAGGGGTCTACGAATCAGCCCCAGCATTTT.

The V gene is TRBV24-1, the J gene TRBJ2-5; D unresolved. Germline assignment: CDR1 KGHDR and CDR2 SFDVKD. This CDR3 contains 13 residues. The V end lost 3 bases, the J end lost 3 bases, and 7 bases lay between the germline ends. The CDR3 nucleotides are TGTGCCACCAGTGATGTGGGAAAAGAGACCCAGTACTTC. This gives the protein CATSDVGKETQYF.

As DNA, the CDR3 is TGCGCCAGCAGCCAAGCATACACCTACGAGCAGTACTTC. Protein product: CASSQAYTYEQYF. This chain joins TRBV4-3 and TRBJ2-4, with no clear D. The closer fit of TRBJ2-7 to the DNA end suggests the J call may be wrong. The CDR3 is 13 amino acids. The V gene's germline CDR1 is LGHNA and CDR2 YSLEER.

This rearrangement joins TRBV7-6 to TRBJ1-6; 10 bases fit TRBD1. V lost 7 bases to trimming and J lost 5 bases; unmatched junction nucleotides: 5. CDR1 is SGHVS, CDR2 FNYEAQ, per germline. The length of the CDR3 is 15 residues. The CDR3 DNA is TGTGCCAGCAACCTGGGACAGGGGAATAATTCACCCCTCCACTTT. It translates to CASNLGQGNNSPLHF.

The rearrangement links TRBV29-1 to TRBJ2-7; D may be TRBD2 (5 bases). Germline V gene sequence: CDR1 SQVTM, CDR2 ANQGSEA. V was clipped by 1 base and J by 0 bases, with 7 bases between them. This CDR3 spans 13 amino acids. In nucleotides, the CDR3 is TGCAGCGTTGAAGGCGGGCCCTCCTACGAGCAGTACTTC. Protein sequence: CSVEGGPSYEQYF.

The CDR3 sequence: CASSLLGGMNTEAFF. The CDR3 coding sequence is TGTGCCAGCAGTTTATTGGGCGGTATGAACACTGAAGCTTTCTTT. The chain joins TRBV27 to TRBJ1-1; the D is unclear. CDR1 MNHEY and CDR2 SMNVEV come from the germline V gene (reference sequence). This CDR3 contains 15 residues. V lost 1 base and J 0 bases, leaving 9 bases between the germline ends.

The chain employs TRBV7-2 and TRBJ2-1, with unresolved D. The V gene's germline CDR1 is SGHTA and CDR2 FQGNSA. This CDR3 spans 14 amino acids. Trimming cost V 4 bases and J 13 bases, with 20 bases left between them. The CDR3 loop reads CASSSLRVQETQFF. CDR3 nucleotide sequence: TGTGCCAGCAGCTCCCTCCGAGTGCAGGAGACCCAGTTCTTC.